This record concerns one TCR beta chain sequence. The target of this receptor is not known. Within one base of it there is no much larger clone, and no base qualities were kept. From its cysteine to its phenylalanine, the CDR3 spans 14 amino acids. CDR3 DNA only is kept here, 42 bases in frame from base 1. The germline V and J ends show losses of 8 bases and 7 bases respectively, and no gene match explains 10 bases of the junction. From the germline V gene, CDR1 is MNHEY and CDR2 is SVGAGI. This sample was included in a study of blood T cell repertoires in COVID-19 (dated by TCRdb to the early 2020s). About the study as a whole: Samples from collaborators originated in the United States, Italy and Spain and spanned both the acute and convalescent phases of COVID-19. The material from the prospective study consisted of cDNA or gDNA derived from T cells, B-cell-depleted T cells, or PBMCs. The repertoires were made available in a free public database intended to serve as a resource for research on the immune response to SARS-CoV-2. Subjects who had been exposed to COVID-19, were actively infected with it, or had recovered from it provided the deeply sampled blood TCRbeta repertoires that made up the dataset. Where available, HLA class I and class II types were taken from metadata supplied by the sample provider and were not determined by assay-based typing. The sample metadata nearly always contained a de-identified subject ID, COVID-19 status, age in years and sex. The samples were drawn from two sources: the first 160 participants of the ongoing ImmuneRACE study, and fewer than 1,500 subjects contributed by 6 global collaborators. What the study reported, not specific to this receptor: The amount of clinical and demographic metadata varied by source and participant and was provided uncurated.

TCRbeta CDR3 regions were amplified from genomic DNA by means of the immunoSEQ Assay, a bias-controlled multiplex PCR. The paper's processing steps were these. Nucleated cell counts per sample were estimated from amplification of reference gene primers within the assay. To quantify the absolute abundance of each unique TCRbeta CDR3 rearrangement, sequence reads were collapsed and filtered. For each sample, productive Simpson clonality was calculated as the square root of Simpson's diversity index over productive rearrangements. What TCRdb holds here is the immuneACCESS table cut down to in-frame rearrangements. Part of the clones is not present; checked against another copy, under half of the missing clones reflect an unresolved V gene, and the others are unexplained. V and J calls and clone size are copied from that table; D and trimming were computed from the DNA. A total of about 50,000 clones appear in this sample, 83% of them only once. 16% of the sample rests with the top ten.

Whole blood was collected in K2EDTA tubes by collaborating institutions according to the institutions' own protocols. For TCRbeta analysis, collaborator samples were shipped as frozen whole blood, as isolated PBMCs, or as DNA extracted from either sample type. The rearranged chain carries TRBV6-5 and TRBJ1-4, with 7 central nucleotides matching TRBD1. This clonotype was obtained from a man aged 35 to 55 with acute or convalescent COVID-19. Input material: peripheral blood. The nucleotides are TGTGCCAGCGGAGCCGACAGGGAGAGTGAAAAACTGTTTTTT. The resulting protein is CASGADRESEKLFF.